This T cell receptor beta chain is from a study of cytomegalovirus exposure and HLA in healthy donors. Study summary: Later, an analysis reported that the roughly 120 validation repertoires had used the same platform as the approximately 690 first-cohort repertoires.

The approximately 130-subject validation cohort, separate from the approximately 670-subject first cohort, included the donors. In regard to this clone: What it binds is unknown.

This CDR3 has 16 residues. V was pared by 0 bases and J by 7 bases, with 6 bases of the junction left unmatched. Germline loops: CDR1 SGHTA, CDR2 FQGNSA. Points from the study as a whole: Cytomegalovirus-associated status was assigned to 164 TCR beta chains. Reports showed the classifier diagnosing cytomegalovirus status with high specificity and sensitivity.

The table came from immunoSEQ multiplex PCR; TCRdb's copy has only in-frame clones and leaves some out. The data show more than 85,000 clones, about nine tenths seen once. Sequenced sample: PBMCs. This chain connects TRBV7-2 to TRBJ2-7, with TRBD2 matching over 13 bases. The TCR was taken from a woman aged 18-29 years in good health and CMV-seronegative. In nucleotides, the CDR3 is TGTGCCAGCAGCTTAGCAACTAGCGGGGGGGCCTTTGAGCAGTACTTC. Protein: CASSLATSGGAFEQYF. Full variable domain (missing parts from reference TRBV7-2 and TRBJ2-7): GAGVSQSPSNKVTEKGKDVELRCDPISGHTALYWYRQSLGQGLEFLIYFQGNSAPDKSGLPSDRFSAERTGGSVSTLTIQRTQQEDSAVYLCASSLATSGGAFEQYFGPGTRLTVT.